The entry that follows covers one TCR beta chain sequence. This sample is part of a study of blood T cell repertoires in COVID-19. Repertoires were generated with immunoSEQ multiplex PCR, while TCRdb's copy carries only in-frame clones and drops some. The table records over 150,000 clones, roughly 90% of them present only once. This CDR3 region has 14 residues. The ends lost 0 bases at V and 6 bases at J; junction bases unmatched: 3. From germline, CDR1 is SGHRS and CDR2 YFSETQ. The receptor was isolated from a young man with acute or convalescent COVID-19. This chain connects TRBV5-1 to TRBJ2-4; 7 nucleotides agree with TRBD1. Sequencing was performed on peripheral blood. CDR3 DNA: TGCGCCAGCAGCTTGGGGGACAGTCTAAACATTCAGTACTTC. Translating it yields CASSLGDSLNIQYF.